This T cell receptor beta chain was sequenced during a study of beta chain features in type 1 diabetes. The sample holds a few counts of this clone. The isolated RNA, all of it, was reverse transcribed, so expressed TCRB transcripts were what got sequenced. Generated by immunoSEQ multiplex PCR, the TCRdb table keeps only in-frame clones and is missing some. The sample lists approximately 340,000 clones; more than 12% were seen once. The CDR3 has 15 residues. The ends were cut back, 1 base at V and 3 bases at J, with 11 bases in the middle. Germline CDR1 LGHNA, CDR2 YSLEER. Markers CD45RO/CCR7/CD25/CD127/CD95/CD27 served to sort CD4+ naive, central memory, regulatory and stem cell-like memory cells.

The sequenced material came from naive CD4+ T cells from blood. The V and J genes are TRBV4-3 and TRBJ2-3, with no clear D. This receptor was identified in a woman aged 18-35 years in good health. The CDR3 DNA reads as TGCGCCAGCAGCCAAGCACGCGGATCAACAGATACGCAGTATTTT. Its translation: CASSQARGSTDTQYF.